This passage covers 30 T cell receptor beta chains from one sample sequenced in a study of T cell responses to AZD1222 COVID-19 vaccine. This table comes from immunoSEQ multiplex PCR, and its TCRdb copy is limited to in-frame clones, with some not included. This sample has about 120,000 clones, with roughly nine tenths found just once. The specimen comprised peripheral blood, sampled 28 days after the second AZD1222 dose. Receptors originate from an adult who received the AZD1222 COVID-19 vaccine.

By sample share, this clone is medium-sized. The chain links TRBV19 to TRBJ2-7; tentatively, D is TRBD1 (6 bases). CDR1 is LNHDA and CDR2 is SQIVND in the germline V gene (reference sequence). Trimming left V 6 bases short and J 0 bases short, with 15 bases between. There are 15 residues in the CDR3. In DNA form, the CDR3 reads TGTGCCAGTAGCCAGACCCCGGACAGCTCCTACGAGCAGTACTTC. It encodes CASSQTPDSSYEQYF. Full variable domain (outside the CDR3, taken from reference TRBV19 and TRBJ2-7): DGGITQSPKYLFRKEGQNVTLSCEQNLNHDAMYWYRQDPGQGLRLIYYSQIVNDFQKGDIAEGYSVSREKKESFPLTVTSAQKNPTAFYLCASSQTPDSSYEQYFGPGTRLTVT.

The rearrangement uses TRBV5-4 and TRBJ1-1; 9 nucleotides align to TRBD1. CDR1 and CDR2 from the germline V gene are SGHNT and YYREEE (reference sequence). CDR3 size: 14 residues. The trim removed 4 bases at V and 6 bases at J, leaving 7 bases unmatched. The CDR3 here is CASSPGRTGAEAFF. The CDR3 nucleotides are TGTGCCAGCAGCCCGGGGAGGACAGGGGCTGAAGCTTTCTTT.

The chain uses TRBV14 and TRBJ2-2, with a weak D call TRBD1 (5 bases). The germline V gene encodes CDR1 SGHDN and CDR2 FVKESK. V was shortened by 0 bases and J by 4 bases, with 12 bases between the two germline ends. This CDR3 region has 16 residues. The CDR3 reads CASSQDRGAGTGELFF. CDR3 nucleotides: TGTGCCAGCAGCCAAGATAGGGGCGCAGGCACCGGGGAGCTGTTTTTT.

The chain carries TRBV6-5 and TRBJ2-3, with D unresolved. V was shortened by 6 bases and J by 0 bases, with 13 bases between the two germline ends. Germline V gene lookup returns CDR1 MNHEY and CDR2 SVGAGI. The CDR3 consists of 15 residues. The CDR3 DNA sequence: TGTGCCAGCAGCCCACAACTTCCTAGCACAGATACGCAGTATTTT. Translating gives CASSPQLPSTDTQYF.

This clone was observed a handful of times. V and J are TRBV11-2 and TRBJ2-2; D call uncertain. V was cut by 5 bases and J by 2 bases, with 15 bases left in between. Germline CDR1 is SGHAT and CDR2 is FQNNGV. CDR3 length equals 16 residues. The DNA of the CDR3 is TGTGCCAGCAGCCAGGCGGCCCAGGTCAACACCGGGGAGCTGTTTTTT. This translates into CASSQAAQVNTGELFF.

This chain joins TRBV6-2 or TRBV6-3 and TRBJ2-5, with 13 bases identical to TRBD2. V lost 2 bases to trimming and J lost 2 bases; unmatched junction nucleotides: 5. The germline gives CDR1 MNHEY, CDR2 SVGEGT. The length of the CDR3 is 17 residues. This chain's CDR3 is CASSYRLGLAGQETQYF. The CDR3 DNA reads TGTGCCAGCAGTTACCGACTGGGACTAGCGGGACAAGAGACCCAGTACTTC.

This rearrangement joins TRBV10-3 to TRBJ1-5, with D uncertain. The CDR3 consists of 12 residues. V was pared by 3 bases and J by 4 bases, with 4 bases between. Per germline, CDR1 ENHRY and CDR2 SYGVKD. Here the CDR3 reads CAISDRNQPQHF. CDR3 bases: TGTGCCATCAGTGACAGAAATCAGCCCCAGCATTTT.

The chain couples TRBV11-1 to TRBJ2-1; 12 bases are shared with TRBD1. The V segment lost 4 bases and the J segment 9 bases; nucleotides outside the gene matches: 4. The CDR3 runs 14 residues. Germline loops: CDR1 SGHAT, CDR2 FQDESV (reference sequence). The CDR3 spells CASSYGTGGGEQFF. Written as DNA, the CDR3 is TGTGCCAGCAGCTACGGGACAGGGGGCGGTGAGCAGTTCTTC.

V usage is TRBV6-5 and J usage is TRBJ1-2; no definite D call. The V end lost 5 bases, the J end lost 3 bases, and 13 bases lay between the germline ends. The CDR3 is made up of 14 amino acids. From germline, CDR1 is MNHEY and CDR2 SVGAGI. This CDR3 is CASSKRTGYYGYTF. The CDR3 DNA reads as TGTGCCAGCAGTAAGCGGACCGGGTACTATGGCTACACCTTC.

This CDR3 reads CSVEDWRTEAFF. CDR3 DNA sequence: TGCAGCGTTGAAGATTGGCGAACTGAAGCTTTCTTT. The chain couples TRBV29-1 to TRBJ1-1; D is unresolved. Germline loops: CDR1 SQVTM, CDR2 ANQGSEA. The CDR3 extends over 12 amino acids. Trimming pared 0 bases from V and 5 bases from J, leaving 7 bases between.

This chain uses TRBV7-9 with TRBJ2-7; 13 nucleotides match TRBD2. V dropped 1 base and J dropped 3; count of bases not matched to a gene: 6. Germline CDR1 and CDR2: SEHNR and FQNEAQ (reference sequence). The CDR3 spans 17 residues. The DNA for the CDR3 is TGTGCCAGCAGCTTAGGGACTAGCGGGGGTCCGCTCTACGAGCAGTACTTC. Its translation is CASSLGTSGGPLYEQYF.

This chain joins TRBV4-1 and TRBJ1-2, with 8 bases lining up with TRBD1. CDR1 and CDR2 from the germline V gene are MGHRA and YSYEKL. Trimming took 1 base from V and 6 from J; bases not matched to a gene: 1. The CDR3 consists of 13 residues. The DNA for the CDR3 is TGCGCCAGCAGCCAAGCAGGGGGCCATGGCTACACCTTC. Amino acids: CASSQAGGHGYTF.

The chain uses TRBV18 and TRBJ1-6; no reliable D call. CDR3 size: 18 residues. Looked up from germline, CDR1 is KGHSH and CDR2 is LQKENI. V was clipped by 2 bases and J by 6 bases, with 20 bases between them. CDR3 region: CASSPYTPGSGSNSPLHF. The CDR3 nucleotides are TGTGCCAGCTCACCATATACACCTGGGAGTGGGTCTAATTCACCCCTCCACTTT.

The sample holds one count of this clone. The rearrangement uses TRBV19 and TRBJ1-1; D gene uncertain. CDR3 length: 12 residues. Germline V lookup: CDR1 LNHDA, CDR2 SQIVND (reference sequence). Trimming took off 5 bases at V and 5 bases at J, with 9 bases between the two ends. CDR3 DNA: TGTGCCAGTAGTTCACCCGGTACTGAAGCTTTCTTT. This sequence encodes CASSSPGTEAFF.

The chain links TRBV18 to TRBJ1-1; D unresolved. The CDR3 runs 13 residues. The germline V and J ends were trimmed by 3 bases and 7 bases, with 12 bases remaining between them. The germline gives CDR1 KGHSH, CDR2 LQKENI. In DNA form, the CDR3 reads TGTGCCAGCTCACCGACGGCAGTAAATGAAGCTTTCTTT. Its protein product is CASSPTAVNEAFF.

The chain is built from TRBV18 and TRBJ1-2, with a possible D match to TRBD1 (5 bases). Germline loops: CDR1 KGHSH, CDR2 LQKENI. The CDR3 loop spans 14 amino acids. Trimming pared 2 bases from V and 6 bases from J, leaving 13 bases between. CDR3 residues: CASSPLTTVDGYTF. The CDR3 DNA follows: TGTGCCAGCTCACCATTAACGACAGTGGATGGCTACACCTTC.

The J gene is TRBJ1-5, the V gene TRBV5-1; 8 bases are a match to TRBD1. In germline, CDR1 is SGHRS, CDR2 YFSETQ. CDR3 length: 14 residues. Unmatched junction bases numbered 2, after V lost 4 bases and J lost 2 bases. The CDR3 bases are TGCGCCAGCAGCGTGACAGGGGGCAATCAGCCCCAGCATTTT. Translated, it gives CASSVTGGNQPQHF.

In DNA, the CDR3 is TGTGCCAGCAGTGAATCCCCGACAGGGCTTGAGGAGACCCAGTACTTC. It specifies CASSESPTGLEETQYF. This chain links TRBV25-1 with TRBJ2-5; TRBD1 matches 7 bases. This CDR3 spans 16 amino acids. The V gene's germline CDR1 is MGHDK and CDR2 SYGVNS. J lost 5 bases, V lost 1 base, and 10 bases had no gene match.

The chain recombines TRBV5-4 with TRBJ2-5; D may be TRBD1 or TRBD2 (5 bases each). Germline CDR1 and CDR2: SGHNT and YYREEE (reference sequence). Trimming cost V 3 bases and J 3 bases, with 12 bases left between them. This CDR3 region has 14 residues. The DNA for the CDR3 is TGTGCCAGCAGCTCCGGGGCAGACAAAGAGACCCAGTACTTC. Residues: CASSSGADKETQYF.

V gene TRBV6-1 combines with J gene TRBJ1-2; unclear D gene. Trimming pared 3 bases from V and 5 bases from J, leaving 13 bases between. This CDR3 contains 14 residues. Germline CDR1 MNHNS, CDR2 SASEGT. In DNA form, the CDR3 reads TGTGCCAGCAGTGAGTCTGGCAGAGTGTATGGCTACACCTTC. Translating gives CASSESGRVYGYTF.

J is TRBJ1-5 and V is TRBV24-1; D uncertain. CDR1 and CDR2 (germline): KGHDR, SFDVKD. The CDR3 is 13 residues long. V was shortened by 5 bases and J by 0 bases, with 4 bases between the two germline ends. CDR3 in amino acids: CATSALSNQPQHF. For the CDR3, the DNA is TGTGCCACCAGTGCGCTTAGCAATCAGCCCCAGCATTTT.

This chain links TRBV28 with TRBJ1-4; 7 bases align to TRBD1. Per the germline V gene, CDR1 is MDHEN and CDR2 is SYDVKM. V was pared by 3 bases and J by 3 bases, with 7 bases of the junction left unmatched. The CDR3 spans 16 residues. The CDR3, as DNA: TGTGCCAGCAGTTTGAAAGGGGGCGCGCCTAATGAAAAACTGTTTTTT. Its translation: CASSLKGGAPNEKLFF.

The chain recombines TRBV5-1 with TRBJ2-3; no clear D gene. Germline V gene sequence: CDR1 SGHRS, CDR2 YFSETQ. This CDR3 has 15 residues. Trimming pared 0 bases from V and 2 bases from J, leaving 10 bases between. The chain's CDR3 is CASSLGVSATDTQYF. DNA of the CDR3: TGCGCCAGCAGCTTGGGGGTGTCCGCCACAGATACGCAGTATTTT.

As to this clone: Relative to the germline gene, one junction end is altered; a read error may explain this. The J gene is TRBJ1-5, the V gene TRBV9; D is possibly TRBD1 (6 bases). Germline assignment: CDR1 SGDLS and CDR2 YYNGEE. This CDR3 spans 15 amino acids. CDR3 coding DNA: TGTGCCAGCAGTGTAGAGGGGGGGAAGGTTCAGCCCCAGCATTTT. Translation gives CASSVEGGKVQPQHF.

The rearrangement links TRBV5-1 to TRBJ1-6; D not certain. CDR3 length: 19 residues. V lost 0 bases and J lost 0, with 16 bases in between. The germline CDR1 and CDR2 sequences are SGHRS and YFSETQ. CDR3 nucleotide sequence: TGCGCCAGCAGCTTGGACTCGGGAATTGGAGTCTCCTATAATTCACCCCTCCACTTT. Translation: CASSLDSGIGVSYNSPLHF. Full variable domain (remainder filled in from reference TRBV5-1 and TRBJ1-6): KAGVTQTPRYLIKTRGQQVTLSCSPISGHRSVSWYQQTPGQGLQFLFEYFSETQRNKGNFPGRFSGRQFSNSRSEMNVSTLELGDSALYLCASSLDSGIGVSYNSPLHFGNGTRLTVT.

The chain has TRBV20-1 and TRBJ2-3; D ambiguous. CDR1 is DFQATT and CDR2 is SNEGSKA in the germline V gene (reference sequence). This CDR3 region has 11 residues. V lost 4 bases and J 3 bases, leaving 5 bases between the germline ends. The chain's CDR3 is CSATKTDTQYF. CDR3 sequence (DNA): TGCAGTGCTACAAAAACAGATACGCAGTATTTT.

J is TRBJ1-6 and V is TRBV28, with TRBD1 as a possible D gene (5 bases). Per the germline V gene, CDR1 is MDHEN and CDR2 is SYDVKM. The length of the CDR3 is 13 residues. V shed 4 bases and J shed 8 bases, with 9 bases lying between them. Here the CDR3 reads CASSSDRDSPLHF. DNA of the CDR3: TGTGCCAGCAGTTCAGACAGAGATTCACCCCTCCACTTT. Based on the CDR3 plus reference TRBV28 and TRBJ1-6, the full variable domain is DVKVTQSSRYLVKRTGEKVFLECVQDMDHENMFWYRQDPGLGLRLIYFSYDVKMKEKGDIPEGYSVSREKKERFSLILESASTNQTSMYLCASSSDRDSPLHFGNGTRLTVT.

The CDR3 reads CASSVWGGPQPQHF. CDR3 nucleotide sequence: TGTGCCAGCAGCGTATGGGGGGGCCCTCAGCCCCAGCATTTT. The chain is built from TRBV6-6 and TRBJ1-5, with D maybe TRBD1 (6 bases). V lost 6 bases to trimming and J lost 6 bases, with 15 bases between them. Germline V gene sequence: CDR1 MNHNY, CDR2 SVGAGI (reference sequence). This CDR3 spans 14 amino acids.

CDR3 coding DNA: TGTGCCAGCAACCTGACGTCCAATCCGGGACAACGAACCCACACATCGAGGGGCTACACCTTC. This encodes CASNLTSNPGQRTHTSRGYTF. The chain combines TRBV3-1 (or the pseudogene TRBV3-2) with TRBJ1-2; D perhaps matches TRBD1 (6 bases). CDR1 LGHDT and CDR2 YNNKEL come from the germline V gene (reference sequence). The CDR3 runs to 21 residues. The ends were cut back, 7 bases at V and 8 bases at J, with 41 bases in the middle.

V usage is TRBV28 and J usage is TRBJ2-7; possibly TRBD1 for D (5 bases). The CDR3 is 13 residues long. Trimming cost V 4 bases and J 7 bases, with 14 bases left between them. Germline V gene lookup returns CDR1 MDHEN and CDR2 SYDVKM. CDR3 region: CASSSTLQGEQYF. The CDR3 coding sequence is TGTGCCAGCAGTTCAACCCTTCAGGGAGAGCAGTACTTC.